The T cell receptor (beta chain) described here comes from a study of T cell repertoires in cytomegalovirus infection. Study at large: CMV infection together with matching HLA type was indicated by public TCR beta signatures.

TCRdb passed the reads through MiXCR, listing each CDR3 protein once. Of approximately 990,000 distinct CDR3 sequences listed, around 31% are singletons. Losses at the gene ends were 2 bases for V and 8 bases for J; bases not matched to a gene: 3. Germline lookup yields CDR1 SGHDT and CDR2 YYEEEE. The CDR3 is 12 amino acids. Of note for this clonotype: The antigen is unknown.

This clonotype originated in a human donor in good health (CMV status not recorded). Some clones in this sample may be carry-over from other donors' samples. Sequencing was performed on cultured CD8+ T cells from PBMCs, taken from culture after CMV antigen stimulation. This chain connects TRBV5-6 to TRBJ1-1, with 7 positions matching TRBD1. The CDR3 loop is CASSLMTGEAFF. CDR3 in DNA: TGTGCCAGCAGCTTAATGACAGGGGAAGCTTTCTTT.